Each of the 30 T cell receptor beta chains below was sequenced from the same sample in a study of blood T cell repertoires in COVID-19. The protocol was immunoSEQ multiplex PCR, while the TCRdb copy is restricted to in-frame clones and leaves out a portion. The sample holds hundreds of thousands of clones, 75% to 90% seen once. Material for sequencing was peripheral blood. The origin of the receptors is a woman aged 40 to 50 who had recovered from COVID-19.

The J gene is TRBJ1-1, the V gene TRBV10-3; 8 nucleotides agree with TRBD1. V lost 11 bases, J lost 0 bases, and 11 bases stayed unmatched. The V gene's germline CDR1 is ENHRY and CDR2 SYGVKD. CDR3 length: 15 residues. The CDR3 DNA is TGTGCCTCCACCCCAGGGGACAGGATGAACACTGAAGCTTTCTTT. It yields the protein CASTPGDRMNTEAFF.

This chain joins TRBV29-1 and TRBJ2-5, with TRBD2 matching 10 bases. The CDR3 has 16 amino acids. Trimming removed 3 bases from V and 7 bases from J; junction bases left unmatched: 14. Germline V gene sequence: CDR1 SQVTM, CDR2 ANQGSEA. The CDR3 DNA sequence: TGCAGCGTTGATGGGGTAGCGGGGGGTCCCCAACGGACCCAGTACTTC. Translated: CSVDGVAGGPQRTQYF.

This clone was seen a single time. V gene TRBV20-1 combines with J gene TRBJ2-3; no clear D gene. V gave up 5 bases and J gave up 9 bases, with 12 bases separating them. The CDR3 extends over 11 amino acids. The V gene's germline CDR1 is DFQATT and CDR2 SNEGSKA (reference sequence). As DNA, the CDR3 is TGCAGTGCTCCGAATGGGCCCACGCAGTATTTT. Its protein is CSAPNGPTQYF.

This chain connects TRBV19 to TRBJ2-1; TRBD2 aligns across 10 bases. This CDR3 has 15 amino acids. The germline V gene has CDR1 LNHDA and CDR2 SQIVND (reference sequence). The ends lost 3 bases at V and 6 bases at J; junction bases unmatched: 5. CDR3 coding DNA: TGTGCCAGTAGTATTCAGCGGGGGGGCATCAATGAGCAGTTCTTC. Translated, it gives CASSIQRGGINEQFF.

The J gene is TRBJ2-3, the V gene TRBV3-1 (or the pseudogene TRBV3-2); D gene uncertain. The CDR3 loop spans 15 amino acids. V lost 3 bases to trimming and J lost 0 bases, with 10 bases between them. The V gene's germline CDR1 is LGHDT and CDR2 YNNKEL (reference sequence). The DNA of the CDR3 is TGTGCCAGCAGCCAGGGCTCGTCAAGCACAGATACGCAGTATTTT. The encoded protein is CASSQGSSSTDTQYF.

This chain links TRBV20-1 with TRBJ2-1; 8 bases are shared with TRBD2. This CDR3 region has 11 residues. Germline CDR1 and CDR2: DFQATT and SNEGSKA (reference sequence). The ends lost 7 bases at V and 15 bases at J; junction bases unmatched: 11. The CDR3 DNA reads as TGCAGTGGGCAGTTCGGGGGGGCACGGTTCTTC. Protein: CSGQFGGARFF.

The V call is TRBV21-1, the J call TRBJ2-7; TRBD1 is the table's D call and was not checked against the DNA. TRBV21-1 has pseudogene status. The CDR3 totals 18 residues. The CDR3 is CASSKPGPSDRDLYEQYF. The CDR3 region has the DNA TGTGCCAGCAGCAAGCCCGGGCCCTCCGACAGGGATCTCTACGAGCAGTACTTC.

The chain has TRBV20-1 and TRBJ2-1; D not certain. The length of the CDR3 is 9 residues. CDR1 and CDR2 from the germline V gene are DFQATT and SNEGSKA (reference sequence). The V and J ends lost 0 bases and 16 bases respectively, with 7 bases between them. The CDR3 protein is CSARDPQFF. The CDR3 DNA reads as TGCAGTGCTAGAGATCCCCAATTCTTC.

This chain joins TRBV19 and TRBJ1-1; D is perhaps TRBD1 (6 bases). Trimming removed 6 bases at V and 6 bases at J, with 17 bases between. The CDR3 extends over 14 amino acids. In germline, CDR1 is LNHDA, CDR2 SQIVND (reference sequence). The CDR3: CASRRTGSGPEAFF. In nucleotides, the CDR3 is TGTGCCAGTAGAAGAACAGGGTCAGGGCCTGAAGCTTTCTTT. The whole variable domain, filled in from reference TRBV19 and TRBJ1-1, reads DGGITQSPKYLFRKEGQNVTLSCEQNLNHDAMYWYRQDPGQGLRLIYYSQIVNDFQKGDIAEGYSVSREKKESFPLTVTSAQKNPTAFYLCASRRTGSGPEAFFGQGTRLTVV.

This chain links TRBV6-4 with TRBJ2-2, with 9 nucleotides matching TRBD2. The CDR3 covers 17 residues. Germline V gene lookup returns CDR1 MRHNA and CDR2 SNTAGT. Trimming removed 3 bases from V and 3 bases from J; junction bases left unmatched: 8. For the CDR3, the DNA is TGTGCCAGCAGTGATTCCGGGGTAGCGGGGGACACCGGGGAGCTGTTTTTT. As protein: CASSDSGVAGDTGELFF.

Remarks on this clone: At one end the junction does not follow the germline gene, possibly because of a read error. The genes are TRBV6-6 and TRBJ2-7, with TRBD1 identical over 8 bases. CDR3 size: 12 residues. Germline V gene data show CDR1 as MNHNY and CDR2 as SVGAGI (reference sequence). The CDR3 spells CASSSDRDRQDF. The CDR3 DNA reads as TGTGCCAGCAGTTCCGACCGGGACAGGCAGGACTTC.

The chain links TRBV2 to TRBJ1-2; 12 nucleotides align to TRBD1. The CDR3 extends over 17 amino acids. The J segment lost 0 bases and the V segment lost 8 bases, leaving 10 bases of the junction unmatched. Germline lookup yields CDR1 SNHLY and CDR2 FYNNEI. This chain's CDR3 is CASEKPGQGAANYGYTF. In DNA form, the CDR3 reads TGTGCCAGCGAGAAACCGGGACAGGGGGCGGCTAACTATGGCTACACCTTC.

The chain couples TRBV6-5 to TRBJ2-7; 7 bases are shared with TRBD2. CDR3 length: 14 amino acids. Germline assignment: CDR1 MNHEY and CDR2 SVGAGI. V dropped 10 bases and J dropped 3; count of bases not matched to a gene: 12. CDR3 DNA: TGTGCCACTCCCGGGGGGTTCCCCATCTACGAGCAGTACTTC. This sequence encodes CATPGGFPIYEQYF.

This chain connects TRBV5-1 to TRBJ2-3; no definite D call. V dropped 0 bases and J dropped 4 bases, with 9 bases sitting between them. There are 14 residues in the CDR3. CDR1 SGHRS and CDR2 YFSETQ come from the germline V gene. CDR3 region: CASSLELGADTQYF. In DNA, the CDR3 is TGCGCCAGCAGCTTGGAACTGGGCGCAGATACGCAGTATTTT.

As DNA, the CDR3 is TGTGCCAGCAGCCAAACACCGAGGACAGGGGCCTCCTGGAACACAGATACGCAGTATTTT. It specifies CASSQTPRTGASWNTDTQYF. This chain links TRBV14 with TRBJ2-3; TRBD1 agrees at 9 bases. The ends lost 2 bases at V and 2 bases at J; junction bases unmatched: 17. Germline-derived CDR1 and CDR2 are SGHDN and FVKESK. This CDR3 has 20 residues.

This chain connects TRBV5-4 to TRBJ1-3, with a tentative D call TRBD1 (6 bases). The germline gives CDR1 SGHNT, CDR2 YYREEE (reference sequence). The CDR3 contains 18 residues. Trimming left V 4 bases short and J 0 bases short, with 20 bases between. In nucleotides, the CDR3 is TGTGCCAGCAGCGCTCCAGGGGTTACCGGATTCTCTGGAAACACCATATATTTT. This codes for CASSAPGVTGFSGNTIYF.

The chain combines TRBV30 with TRBJ2-7; possibly TRBD1 for D (5 bases). Trimming removed 3 bases from V and 4 bases from J, with 13 bases in between. The CDR3 runs to 13 residues. The V gene's germline CDR1 is GTSNPN and CDR2 SVGIG (reference sequence). The CDR3 bases are TGTGCCTGGAGCCAAGACAGATTTTACGAGCAGTACTTC. This codes for CAWSQDRFYEQYF.

V is TRBV4-1 and J is TRBJ2-1, with 8 bases identical to TRBD2. Germline V gives CDR1 MGHRA, CDR2 YSYEKL. CDR3 length equals 17 residues. Trimming cost V 1 base and J 8 bases; bases outside gene matches: 13. The CDR3 reads CASSQGPQGTRHDEQFF. The CDR3 DNA is TGCGCCAGCAGCCAAGGGCCCCAAGGGACTAGGCACGATGAGCAGTTCTTC.

J is TRBJ2-1 and V is TRBV7-9; TRBD2 agrees at 10 bases. This CDR3 has 15 residues. The germline gives CDR1 SEHNR, CDR2 FQNEAQ (reference sequence). With V trimmed by 5 bases and J by 2 bases, 3 bases remained unmatched. The CDR3: CASSLLAGTYNEQFF. Written as DNA, the CDR3 is TGTGCCAGCAGCCTACTAGCGGGGACCTACAATGAGCAGTTCTTC.

The chain joins TRBV18 to TRBJ2-7, with 10 bases lining up with TRBD1. Germline loops: CDR1 KGHSH, CDR2 LQKENI. CDR3 length: 15 amino acids. Germline trimming cut 3 bases from V and 0 bases from J; bases unmatched to any gene: 2. The CDR3 DNA reads TGTGCCAGCTCACCTAGGACAGGGGGCTCCTACGAGCAGTACTTC. Its translation: CASSPRTGGSYEQYF.

The CDR3 coding sequence is TGTGCCAGCAGCCAAGGACTAGCGGGGTCGTTGGGTGAGCAGTTCTTC. Translated, it gives CASSQGLAGSLGEQFF. The chain has TRBV5-4 and TRBJ2-1, with 12 bases aligning to TRBD2. Germline CDR1 and CDR2: SGHNT and YYREEE (reference sequence). The CDR3 extends over 16 amino acids. The V and J ends lost 4 bases and 9 bases, in that order; junction bases with no gene match: 11.

This clone came up once. The chain carries TRBV5-1 and TRBJ1-1; D gene ambiguous. Deletions cut 1 base from V and 5 bases from J, with 15 bases between. The CDR3 covers 15 residues. The germline gives CDR1 SGHRS, CDR2 YFSETQ. CDR3 loop: CASSLRRALRTEAFF. As DNA, the CDR3 is TGCGCCAGCAGCTTGAGGAGGGCCCTTAGGACTGAAGCTTTCTTT.

The rearrangement uses TRBV30 and TRBJ1-2; D is possibly TRBD1 (5 bases). This CDR3 has 16 residues. CDR1 GTSNPN and CDR2 SVGIG come from the germline V gene (reference sequence). V lost 0 bases and J lost 5, with 19 bases in between. CDR3: CAWSVRVRVRGYGYTF. CDR3 DNA: TGTGCCTGGAGTGTACGAGTAAGAGTCCGGGGGTATGGCTACACCTTC.

The CDR3: CASSLVEGRSYEQYF. The CDR3 DNA reads TGCGCCAGCAGCTTGGTGGAGGGGCGATCCTACGAGCAGTACTTC. This sequence joins TRBV5-1 and TRBJ2-7; a possible D gene is TRBD2 (6 bases). V lost 0 bases, J lost 1 base, and 11 bases lay in between. Per germline, CDR1 SGHRS and CDR2 YFSETQ. This CDR3 region has 15 residues.

The V call is TRBV18, the J call TRBJ1-4, with D tentatively TRBD1 (6 bases). V lost 6 bases and J lost 3, with 14 bases in between. The CDR3 sequence is 15 residues long. Germline CDR1 and CDR2: KGHSH and LQKENI. The CDR3 nucleotides read TGTGCCAGCTCCCGTACAGGGATCCCTAATGAAAAACTGTTTTTT. It encodes CASSRTGIPNEKLFF.

The rearrangement joins TRBV4-3 to TRBJ1-1; 8 positions match TRBD1. This CDR3 region has 17 residues. V lost 4 bases, J lost 4 bases, and 14 bases stayed unmatched. Germline loops: CDR1 LGHNA, CDR2 YSLEER. The CDR3 DNA sequence: TGCGCCAGCAGCCTCCTCATAGGGCAGGGGGCGCTCACTGAAGCTTTCTTT. This codes for CASSLLIGQGALTEAFF.

The chain has TRBV18 and TRBJ2-7; D remains ambiguous. The CDR3 has 16 residues. Germline lookup yields CDR1 KGHSH and CDR2 LQKENI. Trimming left V 8 bases short and J 7 bases short, with 27 bases between. CDR3 bases: TGTGCCAGCGCCCCTCCCTCCGGCGCACTGAACGGGGAGCAGTACTTC. Protein sequence: CASAPPSGALNGEQYF.

J is TRBJ1-5 and V is TRBV28; D not resolved. Germline V lookup: CDR1 MDHEN, CDR2 SYDVKM. V lost 5 bases and J 9 bases, leaving 11 bases between the germline ends. CDR3 length: 12 residues. CDR3 coding DNA: TGTGCCAGCAGTCCTCCTCTTTGGCCCCAGCATTTT. Amino acids: CASSPPLWPQHF. Complete variable domain (other parts from reference TRBV28 and TRBJ1-5): DVKVTQSSRYLVKRTGEKVFLECVQDMDHENMFWYRQDPGLGLRLIYFSYDVKMKEKGDIPEGYSVSREKKERFSLILESASTNQTSMYLCASSPPLWPQHFGDGTRLSIL.

V usage is TRBV27 and J usage is TRBJ2-3, with 11 bases fitting TRBD1. The germline V gene encodes CDR1 MNHEY and CDR2 SMNVEV (reference sequence). The CDR3 sequence is 15 residues long. Trimming at V came to 6 bases and at J to 4 bases, leaving 6 bases not matched to a gene. The CDR3, as DNA: TGTGCCAGCAGGCTGGACAGGGGGCGGTCAGATACGCAGTATTTT. Its protein is CASRLDRGRSDTQYF.

This clone came up once. The chain carries TRBV11-2 and TRBJ2-7, with D tentatively TRBD1 (5 bases). The CDR3 totals 15 residues. V was trimmed by 0 bases and J by 3 bases, leaving 12 bases between them. The germline V gene has CDR1 SGHAT and CDR2 FQNNGV. CDR3 nucleotides: TGTGCCAGCAGCTTAGAATTGGCAGGGATCTACGAGCAGTACTTC. Amino acids: CASSLELAGIYEQYF.